Following are 5 T cell receptor beta chains from one sample sequenced in a study of blood T cell repertoires in COVID-19. The protocol was immunoSEQ multiplex PCR, while the TCRdb copy is restricted to in-frame clones and leaves out a portion. The sample has 150,000 to 200,000 clones, about four fifths seen once. The source material was peripheral blood. The source of these receptors is a man aged 70-80 years with active or convalescent COVID-19.

The chain employs TRBV2 and TRBJ2-3; no clear D gene. The CDR3 runs 11 residues. CDR1 is SNHLY, CDR2 FYNNEI, per germline. The V gene lost 8 bases and the J gene lost 4 bases, with 7 bases spanning the gap. The CDR3 DNA reads as TGTGCCAGCCGCGGCGCAGATACGCAGTATTTT. It yields the protein CASRGADTQYF. The full variable domain, its missing parts supplied by reference TRBV2 and TRBJ2-3, is EPEVTQTPSHQVTQMGQEVILRCVPISNHLYFYWYRQILGQKVEFLVSFYNNEISEKSEIFDDQFSVERPDGSNFTLKIRSTKLEDSAMYFCASRGADTQYFGPGTRLTVL.

This CDR3 is CASTRTRGGKLFF. The CDR3 DNA reads TGTGCCAGCACCCGTACCCGCGGGGGCAAACTGTTTTTT. The chain has TRBV6-5 and TRBJ1-4; D possibly corresponds to TRBD1 (6 bases). Germline V CDR1 and CDR2: MNHEY, SVGAGI. V lost 7 bases and J lost 11, with 17 bases in between. CDR3 length: 13 amino acids.

The chain's CDR3 is CASSFRPGDSGNTIYF. The CDR3 coding sequence is TGCGCCAGCAGCTTCCGACCGGGGGACTCTGGAAACACCATATATTTT. The genes are TRBV4-1 and TRBJ1-3, with D perhaps TRBD1 (5 bases). Trimming removed 5 bases at V and 0 bases at J, with 14 bases between. CDR3 length: 16 residues. Germline CDR1 and CDR2: MGHRA and YSYEKL.

This chain connects TRBV12-3 or TRBV12-4 to TRBJ2-7; D unclear. CDR3 length equals 11 residues. Trimming took 8 bases from V and 9 from J, leaving 14 bases between them. CDR3 region: CASSPGPGQYF. The CDR3 DNA reads as TGTGCCAGCTCCCCAGGCCCTGGGCAGTACTTC.

The chain couples TRBV7-8 to TRBJ2-1, with D possibly being TRBD1 (5 bases). The CDR3 consists of 15 residues. Trimming removed 1 base from V and 2 bases from J, with 9 bases in between. Germline V lookup: CDR1 SGHVS, CDR2 FQNEAQ. The CDR3 nucleotides are TGTGCCAGCAGCTTAGAAGGGGCCCCCTACAATGAGCAGTTCTTC. As protein: CASSLEGAPYNEQFF.